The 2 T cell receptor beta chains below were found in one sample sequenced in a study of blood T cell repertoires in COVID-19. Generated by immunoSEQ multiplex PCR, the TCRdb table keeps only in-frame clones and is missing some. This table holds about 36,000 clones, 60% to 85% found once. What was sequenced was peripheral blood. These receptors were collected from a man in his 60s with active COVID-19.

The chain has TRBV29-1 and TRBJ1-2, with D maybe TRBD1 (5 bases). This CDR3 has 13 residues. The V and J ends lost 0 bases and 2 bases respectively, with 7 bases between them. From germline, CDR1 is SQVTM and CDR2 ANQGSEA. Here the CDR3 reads CSVEEQVNYGYTF. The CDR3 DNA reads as TGCAGCGTTGAAGAACAGGTCAACTATGGCTACACCTTC.

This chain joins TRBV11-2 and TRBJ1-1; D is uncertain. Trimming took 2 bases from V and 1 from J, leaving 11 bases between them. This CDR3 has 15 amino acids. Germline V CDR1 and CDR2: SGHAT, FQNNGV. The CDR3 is CASSLSPSGNTEAFF. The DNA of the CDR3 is TGTGCCAGCAGCTTAAGTCCCAGCGGGAACACTGAAGCTTTCTTT.